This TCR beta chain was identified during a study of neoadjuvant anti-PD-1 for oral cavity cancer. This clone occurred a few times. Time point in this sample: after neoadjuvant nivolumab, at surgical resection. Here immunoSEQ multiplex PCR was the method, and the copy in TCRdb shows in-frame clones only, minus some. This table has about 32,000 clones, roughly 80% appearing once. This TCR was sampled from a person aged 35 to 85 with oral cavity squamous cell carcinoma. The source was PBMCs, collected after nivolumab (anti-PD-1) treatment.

This CDR3 reads CASSVDRQPPQYF. The CDR3 bases are TGTGCCAGCAGCGTAGATCGACAGCCGCCGCAGTACTTC. The chain recombines TRBV9 with TRBJ2-7, with D tentatively TRBD1 (5 bases). V dropped 0 bases and J dropped 9 bases, with 13 bases sitting between them. Germline V CDR1 and CDR2: SGDLS, YYNGEE. The CDR3 runs to 13 residues.